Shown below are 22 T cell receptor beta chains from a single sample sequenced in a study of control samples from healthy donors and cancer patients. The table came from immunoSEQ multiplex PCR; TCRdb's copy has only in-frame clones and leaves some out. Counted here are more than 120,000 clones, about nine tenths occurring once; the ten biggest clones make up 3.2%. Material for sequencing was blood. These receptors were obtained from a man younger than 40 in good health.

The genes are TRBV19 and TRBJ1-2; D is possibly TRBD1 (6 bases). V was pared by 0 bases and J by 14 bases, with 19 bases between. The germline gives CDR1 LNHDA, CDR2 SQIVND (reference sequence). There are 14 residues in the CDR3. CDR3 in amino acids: CASSIDRTEKVRTF. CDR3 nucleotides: TGTGCCAGTAGTATAGACAGGACAGAGAAAGTGCGGACCTTC. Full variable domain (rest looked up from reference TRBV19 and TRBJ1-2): DGGITQSPKYLFRKEGQNVTLSCEQNLNHDAMYWYRQDPGQGLRLIYYSQIVNDFQKGDIAEGYSVSREKKESFPLTVTSAQKNPTAFYLCASSIDRTEKVRTFGSGTRLTVV.

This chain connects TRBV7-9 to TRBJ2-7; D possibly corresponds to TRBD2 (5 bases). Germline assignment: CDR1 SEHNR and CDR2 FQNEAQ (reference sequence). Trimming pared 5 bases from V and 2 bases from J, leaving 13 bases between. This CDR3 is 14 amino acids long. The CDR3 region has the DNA TGTGCCAGCAGCCCAGGACTCAACACCTACGAGCAGTACTTC. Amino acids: CASSPGLNTYEQYF.

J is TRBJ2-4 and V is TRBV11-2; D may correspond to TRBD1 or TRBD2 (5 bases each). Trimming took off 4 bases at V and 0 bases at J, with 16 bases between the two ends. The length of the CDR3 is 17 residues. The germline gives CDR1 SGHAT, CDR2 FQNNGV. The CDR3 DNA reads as TGTGCCAGCAGCTGGTCGGGGCAGACGTTAGCCAAAAACATTCAGTACTTC. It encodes CASSWSGQTLAKNIQYF.

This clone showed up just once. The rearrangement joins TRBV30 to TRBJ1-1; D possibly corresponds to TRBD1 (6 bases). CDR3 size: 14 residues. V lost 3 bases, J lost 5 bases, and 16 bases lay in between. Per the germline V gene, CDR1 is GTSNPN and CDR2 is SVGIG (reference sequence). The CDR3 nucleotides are TGTGCCTGGAGACTCCCTATCAGGGGAACTGAAGCTTTCTTT. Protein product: CAWRLPIRGTEAFF.

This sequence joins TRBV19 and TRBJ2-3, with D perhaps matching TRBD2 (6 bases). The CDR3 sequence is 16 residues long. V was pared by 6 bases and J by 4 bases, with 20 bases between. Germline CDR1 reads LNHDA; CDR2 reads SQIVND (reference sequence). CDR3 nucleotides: TGTGCCAGTAGAACCCAGGGCGGGGCCGGGGCAGATACGCAGTATTTT. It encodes CASRTQGGAGADTQYF.

This CDR3 reads CASSFGSLMNTEAFF. CDR3 nucleotides: TGTGCCAGCAGCTTTGGCAGCCTAATGAACACTGAAGCTTTCTTT. The rearrangement joins TRBV7-9 to TRBJ1-1; D remains ambiguous. The V and J ends lost 3 bases and 0 bases respectively, with 11 bases between them. Germline values: CDR1 SEHNR, CDR2 FQNEAQ (reference sequence). The CDR3 loop spans 15 amino acids.

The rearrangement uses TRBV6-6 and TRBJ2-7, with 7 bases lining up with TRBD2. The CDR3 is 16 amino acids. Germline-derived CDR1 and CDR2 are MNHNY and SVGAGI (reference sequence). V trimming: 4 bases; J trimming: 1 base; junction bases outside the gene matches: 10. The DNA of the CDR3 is TGTGCCAGCAGTTCCTCCTCAACGGGGGGATCCTACGAGCAGTACTTC. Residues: CASSSSSTGGSYEQYF.

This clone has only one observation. In nucleotides, the CDR3 is TGCAGCGTTGGTATGCGTCTCCACACTGAAGCTTTCTTT. Translated, it gives CSVGMRLHTEAFF. V and J are TRBV29-1 and TRBJ1-1; D is uncertain. The CDR3 sequence is 13 residues long. Trimming took 4 bases from V and 3 from J, leaving 12 bases between them. Germline V gene lookup returns CDR1 SQVTM and CDR2 ANQGSEA.

CDR3 coding DNA: TGTGCCAGCAGCAAAGGACGGACCCTCTATAATTCACCCCTCCACTTT. Its translation: CASSKGRTLYNSPLHF. The chain links TRBV5-4 to TRBJ1-6; no firm D call. This CDR3 has 16 amino acids. CDR1 is SGHNT, CDR2 YYREEE, per germline (reference sequence). V gave up 4 bases and J gave up 3 bases, with 14 bases separating them. Variable domain in full (rest from reference TRBV5-4 and TRBJ1-6): ETGVTQSPTHLIKTRGQQVTLRCSSQSGHNTVSWYQQALGQGPQFIFQYYREEENGRGNFPPRFSGLQFPNYSSELNVNALELDDSALYLCASSKGRTLYNSPLHFGNGTRLTVT.

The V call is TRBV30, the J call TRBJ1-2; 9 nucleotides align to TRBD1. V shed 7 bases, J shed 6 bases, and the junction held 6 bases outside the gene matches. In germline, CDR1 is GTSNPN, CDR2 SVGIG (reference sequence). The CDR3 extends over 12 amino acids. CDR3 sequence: CASDRGSNGYTF. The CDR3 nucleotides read TGTGCCTCCGACAGGGGGTCGAATGGCTACACCTTC.

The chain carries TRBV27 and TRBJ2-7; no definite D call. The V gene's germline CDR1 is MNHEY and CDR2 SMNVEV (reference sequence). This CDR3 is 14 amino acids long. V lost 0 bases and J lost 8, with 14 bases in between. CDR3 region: CASSLSRTATKQYF. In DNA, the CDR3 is TGTGCCAGCAGTTTATCGAGGACGGCTACGAAGCAGTACTTC.

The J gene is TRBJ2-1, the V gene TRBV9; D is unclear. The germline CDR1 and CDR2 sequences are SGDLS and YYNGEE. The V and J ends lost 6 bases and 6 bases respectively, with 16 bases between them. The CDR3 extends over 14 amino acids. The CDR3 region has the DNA TGTGCCAGCAAGAGGAGCGCATCCGTCAATGAGCAGTTCTTC. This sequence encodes CASKRSASVNEQFF.

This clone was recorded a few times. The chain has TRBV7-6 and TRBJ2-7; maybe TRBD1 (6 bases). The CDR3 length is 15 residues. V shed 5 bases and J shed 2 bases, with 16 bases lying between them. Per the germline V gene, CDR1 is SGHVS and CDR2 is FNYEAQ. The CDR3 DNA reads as TGTGCCAGCAGCGAGTTCCCCGGGACAACCTACGAGCAGTACTTC. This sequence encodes CASSEFPGTTYEQYF.

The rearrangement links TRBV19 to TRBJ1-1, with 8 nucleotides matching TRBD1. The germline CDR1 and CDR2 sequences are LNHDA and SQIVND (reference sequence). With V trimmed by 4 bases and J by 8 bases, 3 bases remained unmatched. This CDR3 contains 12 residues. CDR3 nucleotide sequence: TGTGCCAGTAGTACCCGGGACAGGGAAGCTTTCTTT. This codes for CASSTRDREAFF.

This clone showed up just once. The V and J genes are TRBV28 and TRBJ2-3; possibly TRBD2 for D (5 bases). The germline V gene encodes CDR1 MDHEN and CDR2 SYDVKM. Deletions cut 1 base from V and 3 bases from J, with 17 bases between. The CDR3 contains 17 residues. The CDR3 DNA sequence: TGTGCCAGCAGTTTATTTTCGGGCGGGCCAAATACAGATACGCAGTATTTT. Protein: CASSLFSGGPNTDTQYF.

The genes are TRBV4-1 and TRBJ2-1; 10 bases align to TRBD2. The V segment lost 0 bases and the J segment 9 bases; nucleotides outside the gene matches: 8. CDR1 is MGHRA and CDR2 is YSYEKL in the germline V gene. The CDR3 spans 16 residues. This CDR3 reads CASSQEAGGGRPEQFF. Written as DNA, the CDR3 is TGCGCCAGCAGCCAAGAAGCGGGGGGGGGCCGTCCTGAGCAGTTCTTC.

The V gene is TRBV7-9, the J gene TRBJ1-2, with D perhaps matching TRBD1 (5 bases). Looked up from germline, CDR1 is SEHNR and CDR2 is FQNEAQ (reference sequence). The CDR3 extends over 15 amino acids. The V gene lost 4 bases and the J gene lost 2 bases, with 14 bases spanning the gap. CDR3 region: CASSSGSGTNYGYTF. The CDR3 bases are TGTGCCAGCAGCTCAGGGTCAGGGACCAACTATGGCTACACCTTC.

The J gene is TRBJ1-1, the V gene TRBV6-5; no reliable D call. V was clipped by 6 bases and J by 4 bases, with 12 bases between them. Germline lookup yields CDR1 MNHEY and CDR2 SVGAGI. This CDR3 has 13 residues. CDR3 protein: CASSPVSSTEAFF. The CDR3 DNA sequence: TGTGCCAGCAGCCCCGTCTCAAGCACTGAAGCTTTCTTT.

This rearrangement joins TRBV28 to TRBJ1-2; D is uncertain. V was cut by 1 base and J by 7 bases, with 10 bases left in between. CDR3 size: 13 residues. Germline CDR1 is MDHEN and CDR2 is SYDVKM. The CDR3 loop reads CASSLSTGSGYTF. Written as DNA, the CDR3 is TGTGCCAGCAGTTTATCTACGGGTAGTGGCTACACCTTC.

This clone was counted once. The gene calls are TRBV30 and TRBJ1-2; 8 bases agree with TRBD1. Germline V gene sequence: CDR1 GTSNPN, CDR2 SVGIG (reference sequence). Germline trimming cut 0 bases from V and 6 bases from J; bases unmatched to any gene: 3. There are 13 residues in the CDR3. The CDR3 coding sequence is TGTGCCTGGAGTGTAATGACAGGGGATGGCTACACCTTC. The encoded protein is CAWSVMTGDGYTF.

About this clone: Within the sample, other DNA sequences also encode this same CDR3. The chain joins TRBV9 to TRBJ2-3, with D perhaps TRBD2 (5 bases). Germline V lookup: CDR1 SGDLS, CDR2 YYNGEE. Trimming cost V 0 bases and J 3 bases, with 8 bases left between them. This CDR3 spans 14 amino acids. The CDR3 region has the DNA TGTGCCAGCAGCGTAGTACTAGGGACAGATACGCAGTATTTT. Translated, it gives CASSVVLGTDTQYF.

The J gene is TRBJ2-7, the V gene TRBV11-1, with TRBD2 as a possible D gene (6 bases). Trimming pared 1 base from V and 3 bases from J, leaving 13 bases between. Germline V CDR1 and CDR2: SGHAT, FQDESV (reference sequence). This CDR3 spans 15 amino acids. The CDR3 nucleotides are TGTGCCAGCAGCTTAGATGGCGGGGAAAACTACGAGCAGTACTTC. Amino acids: CASSLDGGENYEQYF.